This T cell receptor (beta chain) was documented in a study of cytomegalovirus exposure and HLA in healthy donors. V gave up 6 bases and J gave up 3 bases; unmatched junction bases: 8. The CDR3 loop spans 15 amino acids. CDR1 SGHTA and CDR2 FQGNSA come from the germline V gene. Both 60 Vbeta primers and 13 Jbeta primers went into the PCR. Sequencing was performed with immunoSEQ multiplex PCR; in TCRdb, only in-frame clones are kept and a portion is missing. The sample gives about 130,000 clones, around 80% of which show up once; approximately 1% is in the top ten. The chain recombines TRBV7-2 with TRBJ2-3, with 8 bases matching TRBD2. Specimen: PBMCs. The receptor comes from a human donor in good health. The CDR3 region is CASSLAGGPTDTQYF. The CDR3 nucleotides are TGTGCCAGCAGTCTTGCGGGGGGCCCAACAGATACGCAGTATTTT. Drawing the rest from reference TRBV7-2 and TRBJ2-3, the complete variable domain is GAGVSQSPSNKVTEKGKDVELRCDPISGHTALYWYRQSLGQGLEFLIYFQGNSAPDKSGLPSDRFSAERTGGSVSTLTIQRTQQEDSAVYLCASSLAGGPTDTQYFGPGTRLTVL.